Listed below are T cell receptor beta chains from one sample, sequenced in a study of human T cells and chemical hapten exposure. TCRdb ran MiXCR on the RACE reads and lists one entry per CDR3 protein. This sample has about 89,000 distinct CDR3 sequences, with 10% to 11% found just once. The sequencing here drew on whole blood, taken in connection with sensitization to the hapten diphenylcyclopropenone (DPC). The receptors come from a woman between 55 and 75 years old with alopecia areata. Some clones in this sample may be carry-over from other donors' samples. Each CDR3 is given with its conserved first and last residue. The order of the fields is clone size, D gene, V gene, CDR3 length, J gene, CDR3 protein, CDR3 DNA. The D gene is left open where the match is weak. The size field is filled for only some rows; it gives once, few, many or a size class.

>few|TRBD1|TRBV29-1|15|TRBJ1-6
CSPFRTGTNNSPLHF
TGCAGCCCCTTCCGGACAGGAACTAATAATTCACCCCTCCACTTT
>many|NA|TRBV11-2|13|TRBJ1-3
CASSLTTGNTIYF
TGTGCCAGCAGCTTAACTACTGGAAACACCATATATTTT
>NA|TRBD1|TRBV6-1|16|TRBJ1-1
CASKKAPGQENTEAFF
TGTGCCAGCAAGAAGGCTCCGGGACAGGAGAACACTGAAGCTTTCTTT
>few|NA|TRBV12-3/TRBV12-4|14|TRBJ1-1
CASSPRHMNTEAFF
TGTGCCAGCAGTCCACGACACATGAACACTGAAGCTTTCTTT
>many|NA|TRBV5-1|15|TRBJ2-3
CASSFVDRSTDTQYF
TGCGCCAGCAGCTTCGTTGATCGGAGCACAGATACGCAGTATTTT
>many|TRBD2|TRBV7-9|16|TRBJ2-5
CASSPGLAGAEETQYF
TGTGCCAGCAGCCCAGGACTAGCGGGGGCCGAAGAGACCCAGTACTTC
>NA|NA|TRBV9|16|TRBJ2-2
CASSVGPGAGTGELFF
TGTGCCAGCAGCGTAGGTCCAGGGGCGGGCACCGGGGAGCTGTTTTTT
>few|NA|TRBV18|17|TRBJ1-2
CASSPSVTMEWNYGYTF
TGTGCCAGCTCACCCTCTGTGACGATGGAGTGGAACTATGGCTACACCTTC
>NA|NA|TRBV5-1|16|TRBJ2-6
CASSLGSSNGANVLTF
TGCGCCAGCAGCTTGGGGTCCAGCAATGGGGCCAACGTCCTGACTTTC
>many|NA|TRBV29-1|13|TRBJ2-3
CSGRTASTDTQYF
TGCAGCGGGAGGACGGCTAGCACAGATACGCAGTATTTT
>NA|TRBD2|TRBV24-1|16|TRBJ2-5
CATSDPLAGGRETQYF
TGTGCCACCAGTGATCCACTAGCGGGGGGGCGCGAGACCCAGTACTTC
>once|NA|TRBV18|14|TRBJ1-1
CASSPRQMNTEAFF
TGTGCCAGCTCACCTCGCCAGATGAACACTGAAGCTTTCTTT
>NA|NA|TRBV9|13|TRBJ1-4
CASSASINEKLFF
TGTGCCAGCAGCGCTTCTATAAATGAAAAACTGTTTTTT
>many|TRBD1|TRBV5-1|16|TRBJ2-1
CASSYGAGGSYNEQFF
TGCGCCAGCAGCTACGGGGCAGGGGGCTCCTACAATGAGCAGTTCTTC
>NA|TRBD2|TRBV6-6|18|TRBJ2-1
CASRRLAGGQSSYNEQFF
TGTGCCAGCAGAAGACTAGCGGGGGGCCAGAGCTCCTACAATGAGCAGTTCTTC
>many|NA|TRBV11-2|13|TRBJ1-2
CASSLDRNYGYTF
TGTGCCAGCAGCTTAGACAGGAACTATGGCTACACCTTC
>NA|TRBD2|TRBV20-1|17|TRBJ2-3
CSATLAGGGLGSDTQYF
TGCAGTGCGACACTAGCGGGAGGAGGTTTAGGTTCAGATACGCAGTATTTT
>NA|NA|TRBV6-1|16|TRBJ2-1
CASSEQAVNSYNEQFF
TGTGCCAGCAGTGAACAAGCGGTTAACTCCTACAATGAGCAGTTCTTC
>NA|TRBD1|TRBV20-1|11|TRBJ1-1
CSATGGTEAFF
TGCAGTGCTACAGGGGGCACTGAAGCTTTCTTT
>many|NA|TRBV11-2|16|TRBJ1-1
CASSMNTPGAGTEAFF
TGTGCCAGCAGCATGAACACCCCGGGGGCAGGCACTGAAGCTTTCTTT
>few|TRBD1|TRBV11-3|14|TRBJ2-2
CASSNRGRGGELFF
TGTGCCAGCAGCAACAGGGGGCGCGGCGGGGAGCTGTTTTTT
>NA|NA|TRBV18|14|TRBJ1-2
CASSPPGHELGYTF
TGTGCCAGCTCACCACCCGGACACGAGTTGGGCTACACCTTC
>few|TRBD1|TRBV7-8|14|TRBJ2-1
CASSWTLNRDRGFF
TGTGCCAGCAGCTGGACGCTCAACCGGGACAGGGGATTCTTC
>many|NA|TRBV12-5|15|TRBJ2-3
CASGETGASTDTQYF
TGTGCTAGTGGTGAGACTGGTGCTAGCACAGATACGCAGTATTTT
>many|NA|TRBV10-3|17|TRBJ2-7
CAISDPTGPAISYEQYF
TGTGCCATCAGTGACCCGACAGGTCCCGCCATCTCCTACGAGCAGTACTTC
>few|NA|TRBV29-1|13|TRBJ1-2
CSGRRGEDYGYTF
TGCAGCGGCCGCAGGGGTGAAGACTATGGCTACACCTTC
>many|NA|TRBV19|17|TRBJ2-3
CASSSLQGSGWPDTQYF
TGTGCCAGTAGTAGCCTCCAGGGGTCAGGTTGGCCAGATACGCAGTATTTT
>many|NA|TRBV29-1|13|TRBJ2-7
CSVYVDASYEQYF
TGCAGCGTTTATGTAGATGCTTCCTACGAGCAGTACTTC
>many|TRBD2|TRBV27|16|TRBJ2-5
CASSSYSGGPQETQYF
TGTGCCAGCAGTTCATATAGCGGGGGGCCGCAAGAGACCCAGTACTTC
>many|NA|TRBV18|14|TRBJ1-2
CASSPMPGPYGYTF
TGTGCCAGCTCACCTATGCCGGGCCCCTATGGCTACACCTTC
>NA|NA|TRBV7-9|14|TRBJ2-5
CASSPASISETQYF
TGTGCCAGCAGCCCGGCTAGTATCTCGGAGACCCAGTACTTC
>many|TRBD1|TRBV29-1|15|TRBJ1-2
CSVPGTGGGGYGYTF
TGCAGCGTTCCCGGGACAGGGGGCGGCGGCTATGGCTACACCTTC
>NA|TRBD1|TRBV20-1|12|TRBJ1-2
CSLNLQGYGYTF
TGCAGTCTAAATCTACAGGGGTATGGCTACACCTTC
>few|TRBD2|TRBV18|16|TRBJ2-3
CASSPPSGGLTDTQYF
TGTGCCAGCTCACCACCTAGCGGGGGACTGACAGATACGCAGTATTTT
>many|NA|TRBV11-2|16|TRBJ1-4
CASSPLGGRTNEKLFF
TGTGCCAGCAGCCCCCTCGGGGGGAGGACTAATGAAAAACTGTTTTTT
>few|NA|TRBV6-4|15|TRBJ1-1
CASSDSQSPNTEAFF
TGTGCCAGCAGTGACTCCCAGTCGCCGAACACTGAAGCTTTCTTT
>NA|NA|TRBV2|14|TRBJ1-5
CASSEAGGNQPQHF
TGTGCCAGCAGTGAGGCAGGTGGCAATCAGCCCCAGCATTTT
>few|NA|TRBV10-3|13|TRBJ1-2
CAISENGFYGYTF
TGTGCCATCAGTGAGAACGGCTTCTATGGCTACACCTTC
>many|NA|TRBV11-1|16|TRBJ2-6
CASSPPGSSGANVLTF
TGTGCCAGCAGCCCCCCAGGCAGCTCTGGGGCCAACGTCCTGACTTTC
>few|NA|TRBV29-1|14|TRBJ1-2
CSVDLRASNYGYTF
TGCAGCGTTGATCTCAGAGCGTCTAACTATGGCTACACCTTC
>many|NA|TRBV20-1|11|TRBJ2-3
CSAIQRDTQYF
TGCAGTGCCATTCAGCGAGATACGCAGTATTTT
>NA|NA|TRBV12-3/TRBV12-4|13|TRBJ2-1
CASSSQGGGEQFF
TGTGCCAGCAGTTCTCAGGGTGGAGGTGAGCAGTTCTTC
>many|TRBD2|TRBV7-3|18|TRBJ2-6
CASSILAGDVSGANVLTF
TGTGCCAGCAGCATACTAGCGGGGGATGTCTCTGGGGCCAACGTCCTGACTTTC
>many|NA|TRBV5-8|15|TRBJ1-6
CASRPSGANLSPLHF
TGTGCCAGCAGGCCCTCGGGAGCAAACCTTTCCCCCCTCCACTTT
>few|TRBD1|TRBV6-5|13|TRBJ2-1
CASNTGGNNEQFF
TGTGCCAGCAATACAGGGGGAAACAATGAGCAGTTCTTC
>NA|NA|TRBV6-1|13|TRBJ1-4
CASSEYGVGKLFF
TGTGCCAGCAGTGAATATGGGGTTGGAAAACTGTTTTTT
>many|NA|TRBV15|15|TRBJ1-4
CATSRPEGGSEKLFF
TGTGCCACCAGCAGGCCAGAGGGAGGGAGTGAAAAACTGTTTTTT
>many|NA|TRBV25-1|13|TRBJ1-2
CASSVGGPNGYTF
TGTGCCAGCAGTGTTGGGGGCCCGAATGGCTACACCTTC
>many|NA|TRBV29-1|14|TRBJ1-1
CSVWGGPMNTEAFF
TGCAGCGTGTGGGGGGGGCCTATGAACACTGAAGCTTTCTTT
>many|NA|TRBV29-1|13|TRBJ2-2
CSVDVGGTGELFF
TGCAGCGTTGATGTAGGGGGGACCGGGGAGCTGTTTTTT
>many|TRBD2|TRBV4-2|19|TRBJ2-5
CASSQVGQGLAGVQETQYF
TGTGCCAGCAGCCAAGTTGGGCAGGGACTAGCGGGGGTCCAAGAGACCCAGTACTTC
>many|NA|TRBV6-1|15|TRBJ1-4
CAGSQGPPTNEKLFF
TGTGCCGGTTCCCAGGGTCCACCAACTAATGAAAAACTGTTTTTT
>many|NA|TRBV2|14|TRBJ2-7
CASTGPGHPYEQYF
TGTGCCAGCACTGGGCCGGGACATCCCTACGAGCAGTACTTC
>NA|NA|TRBV18|16|TRBJ1-5
CASSPLSGREDQPQHF
TGTGCCAGCTCACCACTATCTGGGAGAGAGGATCAGCCCCAGCATTTT
>many|NA|TRBV20-1|13|TRBJ1-2
CSAPGRGTYGYTF
TGCAGTGCTCCGGGCCGGGGAACCTATGGCTACACCTTC
>NA|TRBD1|TRBV12-3/TRBV12-4|15|TRBJ2-7
CASSSTGGLSYEQYF
TGTGCCAGCAGTTCTACAGGGGGCCTCTCCTACGAGCAGTACTTC
>medium-sized|NA|TRBV7-9|14|TRBJ1-2
CASSPPTANYGYTF
TGTGCCAGCAGCCCCCCGACAGCTAACTATGGCTACACCTTC
>few|TRBD1|TRBV12-3/TRBV12-4|14|TRBJ1-2
CASTMTGGGYGYTF
TGTGCCAGCACCATGACAGGGGGTGGCTATGGCTACACCTTC